These 24 T cell receptor beta chains share one sample of origin, sequenced in a study of shared clonotypes between healthy human individuals (dated by TCRdb to 2020 to 2022). The library came from the immunoSEQ multiplex PCR assay. What TCRdb holds here is the immuneACCESS table cut down to in-frame rearrangements. Part of the clones is not present; checked against another copy, under half of the missing clones reflect an unresolved V gene, and the others are unexplained. This sample holds about 2.3 million clones; around 90% were observed only once. The ten largest account for around 0.35% of the sample. Sequencing input: naive CD4+ T cells from PBMCs. Read against the paper, the sample's cell subset or site label means: CD45RA+ positively selected. The receptor set was obtained from a man aged 18 to 30 in good health. Some clones in this sample may be carry-over from other donors' samples.

The chain links TRBV15 to TRBJ2-5, with 8 bases lining up with TRBD2. V trimming: 0 bases; J trimming: 0 bases; junction bases outside the gene matches: 0. CDR1 is LNHNV and CDR2 is YYDKDF in the germline V gene (reference sequence). The CDR3 is 15 residues long. As DNA, the CDR3 is TGTGCCACCAGCAGAGATAGCGGGAACCAAGAGACCCAGTACTTC. Its translation: CATSRDSGNQETQYF.

This chain connects TRBV29-1 to TRBJ2-6; D is perhaps TRBD2 (6 bases). The V end was cut by 3 bases, the J end by 2 bases, with 8 bases between. The CDR3 is 14 amino acids. In germline, CDR1 is SQVTM, CDR2 ANQGSEA. The CDR3 loop is CSVDSGAGANVLTF. In nucleotides, the CDR3 is TGCAGCGTTGATTCGGGGGCTGGGGCCAACGTCCTGACTTTC.

On this clone itself: Other DNA sequences in the sample encode the same CDR3. The chain combines TRBV28 with TRBJ2-7; D unresolved. The CDR3 covers 14 residues. The V gene lost 6 bases and the J gene lost 0 bases, with 12 bases spanning the gap. Germline V gene data show CDR1 as MDHEN and CDR2 as SYDVKM. The CDR3 is CASRRGPSSYEQYF. The CDR3 bases are TGTGCCAGCAGGCGCGGACCGAGCTCCTACGAGCAGTACTTC.

The rearrangement uses TRBV4-1 and TRBJ2-1, with TRBD2 identical over 8 bases. The CDR3 covers 17 residues. Germline V gene sequence: CDR1 MGHRA, CDR2 YSYEKL. J lost 7 bases, V lost 5 bases, and 16 bases had no gene match. The CDR3 DNA reads TGCGCCAGCAGCGAACGGGGGGGGACTACCCGGCGGAATGAGCAGTTCTTC. Translated: CASSERGGTTRRNEQFF.

Here the CDR3 DNA reads TGCGCCAGCAGCCAAGTTGGCGGGAGGATAGCGGATACGCAGTATTTT. Encoded protein: CASSQVGGRIADTQYF. The rearrangement links TRBV4-3 to TRBJ2-3, with TRBD2 matching 8 bases. The trim removed 1 base at V and 6 bases at J, leaving 9 bases unmatched. Germline V gene sequence: CDR1 LGHNA, CDR2 YSLEER. The CDR3 extends over 16 amino acids.

The chain employs TRBV5-1 and TRBJ2-3, with TRBD2 matching over 10 bases. V shed 5 bases and J 0 bases; nucleotides not matched to a gene: 6. Germline CDR1 and CDR2: SGHRS and YFSETQ. The CDR3 is made up of 16 amino acids. The CDR3 nucleotides read TGCGCCAGCAGACTCACTAGCGGGACTAGCACAGATACGCAGTATTTT. It is translated as CASRLTSGTSTDTQYF.

Regarding this clone: A junction end diverges from the germline sequence, so it may reflect a read error. The J gene is TRBJ2-1, the V gene TRBV19; the match to TRBD1 covers 8 bases. Germline values: CDR1 LNHDA, CDR2 SQIVND (reference sequence). This CDR3 is built from 12 residues. The CDR3 nucleotides are TGTGCCAGTAGTATATCGGGGACAGGTCATCTCTTC. Its protein product is CASSISGTGHLF.

This chain connects TRBV7-8 to TRBJ1-1; the D is unclear. This CDR3 has 15 residues. Germline loops: CDR1 SGHVS, CDR2 FQNEAQ. V gave up 8 bases and J gave up 5 bases, with 21 bases separating them. The CDR3 is CASRRTTTTGTEAFF. CDR3 DNA: TGTGCCAGCCGGAGGACCACAACGACTGGGACTGAAGCTTTCTTT.

As for this clone: Compared with germline, one end of the junction differs, possibly owing to a read error. V is TRBV28 and J is TRBJ2-5; 13 bases agree with TRBD2. Germline CDR1 and CDR2: MDHEN and SYDVKM. This CDR3 has 17 amino acids. CDR3 nucleotides: TGTGCCAGCAGCCTACTCCTCAGAGGACTAGCGGGAGAGGCCCAGTACTTC. Its translation: CASSLLLRGLAGEAQYF. The complete variable domain, with remaining parts taken from reference TRBV28 and TRBJ2-5, reads DVKVTQSSRYLVKRTGEKVFLECVQDMDHENMFWYRQDPGLGLRLIYFSYDVKMKEKGDIPEGYSVSREKKERFSLILESASTNQTSMYLCASSLLLRGLAGEAQYFGPGTRLLVL.

CDR3: CASSQGPLAHVGEQYF. CDR3 nucleotides: TGCGCCAGCTCCCAGGGTCCCCTGGCTCACGTAGGCGAGCAGTACTTC. V is TRBV4-1 and J is TRBJ2-7, with a tentative D call TRBD1 (5 bases). The CDR3 contains 16 residues. V shed 8 bases and J shed 6 bases, with 26 bases lying between them. Germline V gives CDR1 MGHRA, CDR2 YSYEKL.

The table lists this clone with a count of one. The rearrangement joins TRBV7-8 to TRBJ2-2; D possibly matches TRBD1 or TRBD2 (5 bases each). The CDR3 contains 15 residues. V lost 6 bases to trimming and J lost 6 bases, with 17 bases between them. Germline CDR1 and CDR2: SGHVS and FQNEAQ. The CDR3 here is CASRGDPLTPGELFF. The CDR3, as DNA: TGTGCCAGCAGGGGGGACCCCCTAACACCCGGGGAGCTGTTTTTT.

The V gene is TRBV10-2, the J gene TRBJ2-4; D is possibly TRBD1 (5 bases). Trimming removed 9 bases from V and 0 bases from J, with 15 bases in between. This CDR3 region has 15 residues. The germline V gene has CDR1 WSHSY and CDR2 SAAADI. In DNA form, the CDR3 reads TGCGCCAGTGCCGGACAACAGCTAGCCAAAAACATTCAGTACTTC. Translated, it gives CASAGQQLAKNIQYF.

This chain connects TRBV29-1 to TRBJ2-5; a possible D gene is TRBD1 (6 bases). The CDR3 covers 13 residues. Germline V lookup: CDR1 SQVTM, CDR2 ANQGSEA. The V and J ends lost 7 bases and 1 base respectively, with 13 bases between them. CDR3 residues: CSADGQLQETQYF. The CDR3 DNA reads as TGCAGCGCCGACGGACAGCTCCAAGAGACCCAGTACTTC.

The gene calls are TRBV5-1 and TRBJ2-5; TRBD1 matches 7 bases. V lost 2 bases and J lost 3; bases outside the gene matches: 7. CDR3 length: 15 residues. The germline V gene has CDR1 SGHRS and CDR2 YFSETQ. The CDR3 sequence: CASSFAGTAEETQYF. In DNA, the CDR3 is TGCGCCAGCAGCTTCGCCGGGACAGCAGAAGAGACCCAGTACTTC.

The chain links TRBV28 to TRBJ1-4, with TRBD1 as a possible D gene (6 bases). CDR1 MDHEN and CDR2 SYDVKM come from the germline V gene. The CDR3 runs to 16 residues. Trimming took 4 bases from V and 0 from J, leaving 12 bases between them. The CDR3 loop is CASSSLQGTTNEKLFF. The CDR3 bases are TGTGCCAGCAGTTCCCTACAGGGTACAACTAATGAAAAACTGTTTTTT.

In its sample, this clone was seen once. The J gene is TRBJ1-2, the V gene TRBV5-4; 12 bases align to TRBD1. V shed 0 bases, J shed 4 bases, and the junction held 7 bases outside the gene matches. Germline V CDR1 and CDR2: SGHNT, YYREEE (reference sequence). This CDR3 region has 17 residues. DNA of the CDR3: TGTGCCAGCAGCTTGGCGGGACAGGGGGCGGTTATCTATGGCTACACCTTC. Residues: CASSLAGQGAVIYGYTF.

The rearrangement joins TRBV10-3 to TRBJ1-2; D is undetermined. V shed 0 bases and J shed 10 bases, with 9 bases lying between them. There are 12 residues in the CDR3. Germline V gives CDR1 ENHRY, CDR2 SYGVKD. CDR3 bases: TGTGCCATCAGTGAGTCTTATTTCGACTACACCTTC. It codes for CAISESYFDYTF.

The chain has TRBV27 and TRBJ2-1; TRBD2 matches at 10 bases. V lost 3 bases, J lost 4 bases, and 30 bases stayed unmatched. This CDR3 is built from 24 residues. Germline values: CDR1 MNHEY, CDR2 SMNVEV (reference sequence). The CDR3 loop is CASSLVAVTGTGLAGVLPYNEQFF. Written as DNA, the CDR3 is TGTGCCAGCAGTTTGGTAGCTGTTACGGGGACGGGTCTAGCGGGAGTTTTACCGTACAATGAGCAGTTCTTC.

The chain recombines TRBV6-1 with TRBJ2-1; 10 bases line up with TRBD2. Germline values: CDR1 MNHNS, CDR2 SASEGT. Trimming at V came to 2 bases and at J to 3 bases, leaving 1 base not matched to a gene. The CDR3 contains 15 residues. In DNA, the CDR3 is TGTGCCAGCAGTGAACGACTAGCGGGCTACAATGAGCAGTTCTTC. This gives the protein CASSERLAGYNEQFF.

With regard to this clone: The junction and the germline gene differ at one end; a read error may be behind it. The rearrangement links TRBV6-5 to TRBJ2-7; no clear D. Germline V lookup: CDR1 MNHEY, CDR2 SVGAGI. The CDR3 has 13 residues. The CDR3 reads CAGSYSSRLEQYF. CDR3 coding DNA: TGTGCCGGCAGTTACTCGAGTCGGTTGGAGCAGTACTTC.

V and J are TRBV6-6 and TRBJ1-1, with D tentatively TRBD1 (5 bases). Per the germline V gene, CDR1 is MNHNY and CDR2 is SVGAGI (reference sequence). This CDR3 has 16 residues. V was shortened by 5 bases and J by 2 bases, with 18 bases between the two germline ends. This CDR3 is CASSRRTGTGNTEAFF. CDR3 nucleotides: TGTGCCAGCAGTCGGAGAACCGGGACGGGAAACACTGAAGCTTTCTTT.

The V and J genes are TRBV2 and TRBJ1-1; 7 nucleotides match TRBD1. The CDR3 runs 13 residues. V was pared by 5 bases and J by 5 bases, with 5 bases of the junction left unmatched. Germline loops: CDR1 SNHLY, CDR2 FYNNEI. This CDR3 is CASSKGTVTEAFF. DNA for the CDR3: TGTGCCAGCAGTAAGGGGACAGTGACTGAAGCTTTCTTT. The full variable domain, its missing parts supplied by reference TRBV2 and TRBJ1-1, is EPEVTQTPSHQVTQMGQEVILRCVPISNHLYFYWYRQILGQKVEFLVSFYNNEISEKSEIFDDQFSVERPDGSNFTLKIRSTKLEDSAMYFCASSKGTVTEAFFGQGTRLTVV.

The V and J genes are TRBV6-5 and TRBJ2-1, with D possibly matching TRBD2 (5 bases). CDR1 is MNHEY and CDR2 is SVGAGI in the germline V gene. Between the trimmed V and J ends, which lost 2 bases and 5 bases, there was a span of 13 bases. This CDR3 is 15 amino acids long. In DNA form, the CDR3 reads TGTGCCAGCAGTTACCCGAATCGAGCGGACAATGAGCAGTTCTTC. Translated: CASSYPNRADNEQFF.

V is TRBV4-1 and J is TRBJ1-4, with D uncertain. V shed 1 base and J shed 8 bases, with 11 bases lying between them. The germline V gene has CDR1 MGHRA and CDR2 YSYEKL. The CDR3 contains 14 residues. CDR3 DNA: TGCGCCAGCAGCCAAGGTGGCATGGGGGAAAAACTGTTTTTT. This codes for CASSQGGMGEKLFF.